One T cell receptor (beta chain) is described in this entry. Assay: immunoSEQ multiplex PCR; the TCRdb copy retains only in-frame clones and omits some. The sample contains 110,000 to 150,000 clones, 80% of which appear only once. The CDR3 extends over 16 amino acids. V lost 0 bases to trimming and J lost 6 bases, with 16 bases between them. The germline V gene has CDR1 SGHRS and CDR2 YFSETQ. This sample is drawn from a study of blood T cell repertoires in COVID-19. In the study overall: The United States, Italy and Spain provided the acute and convalescent COVID-19 samples. In each case, the material was cDNA or gDNA derived from T cells, B-cell-depleted T cells, or PBMCs.

Sequenced material: peripheral blood. The TCR comes from a woman aged 50 to 60 with acute or convalescent COVID-19. This chain connects TRBV5-1 to TRBJ2-1; no clear D gene. CDR3: CASSLVEVHNGNEQFF. In DNA, the CDR3 is TGCGCCAGCAGCTTGGTAGAAGTGCATAATGGCAATGAGCAGTTCTTC.